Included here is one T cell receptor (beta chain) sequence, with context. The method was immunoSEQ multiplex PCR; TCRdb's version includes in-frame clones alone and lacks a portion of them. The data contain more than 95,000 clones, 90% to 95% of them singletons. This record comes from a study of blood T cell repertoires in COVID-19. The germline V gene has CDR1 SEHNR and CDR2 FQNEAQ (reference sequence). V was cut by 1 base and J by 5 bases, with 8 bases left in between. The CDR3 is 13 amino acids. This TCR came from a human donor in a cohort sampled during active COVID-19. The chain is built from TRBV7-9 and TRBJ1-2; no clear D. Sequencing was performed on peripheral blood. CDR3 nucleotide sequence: TGTGCCAGCAGCTTAGGCGGTTCATATGGCTACACCTTC. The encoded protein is CASSLGGSYGYTF.